The T cell receptor (beta chain) described here comes from a study of human T cells and chemical hapten exposure. As for the study in general: Mainly, slight library volume differences in the pool made TCR yields vary.

Germline V gives CDR1 SEHNR, CDR2 FQNEAQ (reference sequence). The CDR3 runs to 12 residues. V was trimmed by 1 base and J by 9 bases, leaving 7 bases between them. From whole blood left unfractionated, total RNA was extracted. Many counts were recorded for this clonotype. It was the library that attached unique molecular identifiers to individual cDNA molecules. MiXCR was run by TCRdb on the reads, yielding one entry per CDR3 protein. The data show about 120,000 distinct CDR3 sequences, with around 8.5% seen just once and about 1.4% held by the top ten. Sequencing used whole blood. The chain employs TRBV7-9 and TRBJ2-1; no definite D call. The source is a human donor in good health. Some clones in this sample may be carry-over from other donors' samples. CDR3 DNA: TGTGCCAGCAGCTTAGTTCTCAGTGAGCAGTTCTTC. Its translation: CASSLVLSEQFF. Supplemented by reference TRBV7-9 and TRBJ2-1, the full variable domain reads DTGVSQNPRHKITKRGQNVTFRCDPISEHNRLYWYRQTLGQGPEFLTYFQNEAQLEKSRLLSDRFSAERPKGSFSTLEIQRTEQGDSAMYLCASSLVLSEQFFGPGTRLTVL.